This entry concerns a single T cell receptor beta chain. Antigen unknown. Distinct nucleotide sequences in the sample also encode this CDR3. The method was immunoSEQ multiplex PCR; TCRdb's version includes in-frame clones alone and lacks a portion of them. Among more than 65,000 clones listed, 70% to 85% were seen once. The sample belongs to a study of OX40 agonist ivuxolimab in advanced cancers. On the study more broadly: Treatment received earlier with anti-PD-1, anti-PD-L1 or anti-CTLA-4 agents was allowed, and roughly 40% had some. General observations from the study: On average, a greater number of expanded clones characterised CD8+ T cells relative to CD4+. At 0.1 to 3.0 mg/kg, CD4+ and CD8+ blood T cells expanded clonally by week 6.

CDR3 length: 15 residues. Germline lookup yields CDR1 LGHNA and CDR2 YSLEER. V dropped 0 bases and J dropped 10; count of bases not matched to a gene: 5. J is TRBJ1-6 and V is TRBV4-3, with TRBD1 matching 8 bases. The source was CD4+ or CD8+ T cells sorted from blood, collected in a trial of the OX40 agonist ivuxolimab. This sequence originates from an adult with an advanced solid tumor such as melanoma, head and neck, liver or kidney cancer. The CDR3: CASSQDSDRDSPLHF. Written as DNA, the CDR3 is TGCGCCAGCAGCCAAGATTCGGACAGGGACTCACCCCTCCACTTT.